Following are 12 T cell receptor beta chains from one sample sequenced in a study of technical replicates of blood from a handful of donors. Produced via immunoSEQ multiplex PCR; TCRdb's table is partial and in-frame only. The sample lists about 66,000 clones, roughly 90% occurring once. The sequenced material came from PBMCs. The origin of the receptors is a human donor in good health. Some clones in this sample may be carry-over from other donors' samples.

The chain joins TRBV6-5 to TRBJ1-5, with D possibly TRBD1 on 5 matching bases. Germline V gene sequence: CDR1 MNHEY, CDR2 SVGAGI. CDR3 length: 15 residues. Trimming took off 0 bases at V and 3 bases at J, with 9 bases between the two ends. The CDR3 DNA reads TGTGCCAGCAGTTACTCGGCAGGGCCCAATCAGCCCCAGCATTTT. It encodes CASSYSAGPNQPQHF.

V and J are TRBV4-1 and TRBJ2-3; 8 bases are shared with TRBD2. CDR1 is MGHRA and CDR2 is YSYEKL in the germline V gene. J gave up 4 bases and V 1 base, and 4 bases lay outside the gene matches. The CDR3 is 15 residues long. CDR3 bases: TGCGCCAGCAGCCAAGCCGCCGGGGGGGCAGATACGCAGTATTTT. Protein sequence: CASSQAAGGADTQYF.

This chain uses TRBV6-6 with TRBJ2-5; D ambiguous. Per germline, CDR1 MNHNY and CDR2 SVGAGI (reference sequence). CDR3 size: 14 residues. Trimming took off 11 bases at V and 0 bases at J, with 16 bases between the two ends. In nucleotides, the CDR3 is TGTGCCGTCCGACCTGACATGAACCAAGAGACCCAGTACTTC. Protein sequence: CAVRPDMNQETQYF.

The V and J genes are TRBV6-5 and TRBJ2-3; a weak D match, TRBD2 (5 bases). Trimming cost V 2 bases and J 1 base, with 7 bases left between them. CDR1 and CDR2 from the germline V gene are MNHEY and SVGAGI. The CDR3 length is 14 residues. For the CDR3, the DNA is TGTGCCAGCAGTTACGGACTTGGCACAGATACGCAGTATTTT. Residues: CASSYGLGTDTQYF.

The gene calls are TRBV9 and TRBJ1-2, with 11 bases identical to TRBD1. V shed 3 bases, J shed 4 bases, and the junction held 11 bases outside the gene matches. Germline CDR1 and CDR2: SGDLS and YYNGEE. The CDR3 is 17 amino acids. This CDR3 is CASSAPGTGGKVYGYTF. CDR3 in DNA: TGTGCCAGCAGCGCACCCGGGACAGGGGGGAAGGTCTATGGCTACACCTTC.

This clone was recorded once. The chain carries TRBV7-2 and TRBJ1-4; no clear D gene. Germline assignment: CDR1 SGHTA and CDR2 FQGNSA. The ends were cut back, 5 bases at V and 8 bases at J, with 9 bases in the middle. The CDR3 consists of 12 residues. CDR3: CASSQRPEKLFF. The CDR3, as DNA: TGTGCCAGCAGCCAGAGGCCAGAAAAACTGTTTTTT.

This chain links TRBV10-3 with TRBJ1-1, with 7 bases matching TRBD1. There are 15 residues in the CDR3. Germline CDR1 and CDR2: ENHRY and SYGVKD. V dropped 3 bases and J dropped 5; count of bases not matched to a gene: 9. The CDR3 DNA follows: TGTGCCATCAGTGAATTAAACAGGGGAGGAACTGAAGCTTTCTTT. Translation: CAISELNRGGTEAFF.

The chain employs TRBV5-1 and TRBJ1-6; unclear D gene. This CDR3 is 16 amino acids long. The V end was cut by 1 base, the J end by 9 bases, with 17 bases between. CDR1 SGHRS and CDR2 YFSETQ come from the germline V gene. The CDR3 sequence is CASSLTDPRRGSPLHF. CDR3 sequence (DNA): TGCGCCAGCAGCTTGACCGACCCGAGAAGAGGTTCACCCCTCCACTTT.

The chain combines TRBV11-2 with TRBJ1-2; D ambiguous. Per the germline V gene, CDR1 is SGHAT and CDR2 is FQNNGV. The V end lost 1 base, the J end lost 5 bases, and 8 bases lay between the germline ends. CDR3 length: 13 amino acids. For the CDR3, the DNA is TGTGCCAGCAGCTTAGTACAGTCATATGGCTACACCTTC. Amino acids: CASSLVQSYGYTF.

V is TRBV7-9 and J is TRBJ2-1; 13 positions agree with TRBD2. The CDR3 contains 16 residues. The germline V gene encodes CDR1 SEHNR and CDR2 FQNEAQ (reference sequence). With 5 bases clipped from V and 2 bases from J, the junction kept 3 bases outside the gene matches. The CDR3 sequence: CASSRLAGGTYNEQFF. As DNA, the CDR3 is TGTGCCAGCAGCCGACTAGCGGGGGGAACCTACAATGAGCAGTTCTTC.

DNA of the CDR3: TGTGCCAGCAGTGCTACCCGGGACAGGGGGCGAGCTACGCAGTATTTT. It is translated as CASSATRDRGRATQYF. The rearrangement joins TRBV25-1 to TRBJ2-3; 12 nucleotides agree with TRBD1. The CDR3 consists of 16 residues. CDR1 MGHDK and CDR2 SYGVNS come from the germline V gene. V dropped 4 bases and J dropped 8; count of bases not matched to a gene: 10.

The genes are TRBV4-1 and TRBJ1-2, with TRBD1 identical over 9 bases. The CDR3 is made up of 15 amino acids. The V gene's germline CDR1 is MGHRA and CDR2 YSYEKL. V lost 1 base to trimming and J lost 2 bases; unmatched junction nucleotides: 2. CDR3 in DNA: TGCGCCAGCAGCCAAGGACAGGGGGAGAACTATGGCTACACCTTC. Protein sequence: CASSQGQGENYGYTF.